Shown below are 7 T cell receptor beta chains from a single sample sequenced in a study of response to subunit inactivated influenza vaccine. Each CDR3 protein gets one entry after TCRdb re-called the RT-PCR reads with MiXCR. The data hold about 520,000 distinct CDR3 sequences, with 6% to 9% observed a single time. This specimen consisted of PBMCs from blood, obtained around 2 years after vaccination. These receptors were taken from a man between 50 and 70 years old who received an inactivated influenza vaccine.

The chain uses TRBV20-1 and TRBJ2-1; D unclear. The CDR3 is 12 amino acids. Germline V lookup: CDR1 DFQATT, CDR2 SNEGSKA (reference sequence). Trimming removed 7 bases at V and 7 bases at J, with 14 bases between. The CDR3 loop reads CSGLGGGNEQFF. The CDR3 nucleotides are TGCAGTGGATTGGGTGGTGGGAATGAGCAGTTCTTC.

This clonotype was seen more than once but under ten times. V usage is TRBV5-4 and J usage is TRBJ2-2; D is ambiguous. The CDR3 covers 15 residues. Germline assignment: CDR1 SGHNT and CDR2 YYREEE (reference sequence). The germline V and J ends were trimmed by 0 bases and 5 bases, with 11 bases remaining between them. The CDR3 coding sequence is TGTGCCAGCAGCTTGGTCTCGACAACTACCGGGGAGCTGTTTTTT. This encodes CASSLVSTTTGELFF.

This clonotype turned up a few times. The chain combines TRBV30 with TRBJ1-1, with a possible D match to TRBD1 (5 bases). Trimming pared 2 bases from V and 7 bases from J, leaving 14 bases between. The CDR3 has 13 residues. Germline loops: CDR1 GTSNPN, CDR2 SVGIG (reference sequence). CDR3 loop: CAWSFFRASEAFF. CDR3 sequence (DNA): TGTGCCTGGAGTTTCTTCAGGGCGAGTGAAGCTTTCTTT.

In its sample, this clonotype was seen many times. The genes are TRBV4-2 and TRBJ2-3; 10 bases are shared with TRBD2. This CDR3 region has 19 residues. Germline-derived CDR1 and CDR2 are LGHNA and YNFKEQ. J lost 2 bases, V lost 0 bases, and 11 bases had no gene match. The CDR3: CASSQDLRASGGYTDTQYF. Written as DNA, the CDR3 is TGTGCCAGCAGCCAAGATCTCCGTGCTAGCGGGGGCTACACAGATACGCAGTATTTT.

The chain uses TRBV4-2 and TRBJ2-3, with 7 bases lining up with TRBD2. The CDR3 is made up of 15 amino acids. Germline trimming cut 0 bases from V and 7 bases from J; bases unmatched to any gene: 7. The V gene's germline CDR1 is LGHNA and CDR2 YNFKEQ. This chain's CDR3 is CASSQEAASGNTQYF. As DNA, the CDR3 is TGTGCCAGCAGCCAAGAGGCTGCTAGCGGTAATACGCAGTATTTT.

This clonotype showed up just a few times. The chain couples TRBV7-2 to TRBJ2-7, with D maybe TRBD1 (5 bases). V was cut by 1 base and J by 3 bases, with 13 bases left in between. Per germline, CDR1 SGHTA and CDR2 FQGNSA. CDR3 length: 15 amino acids. CDR3 sequence reads: CASSLEFGQGYEQYF. For the CDR3, the DNA is TGTGCCAGCAGCTTAGAGTTTGGGCAGGGCTACGAGCAGTACTTC.

This clonotype was found a few times. The chain has TRBV6-1 and TRBJ1-2; D not certain. CDR1 and CDR2 from the germline V gene are MNHNS and SASEGT. The CDR3 sequence is 13 residues long. V was trimmed by 6 bases and J by 1 base, leaving 9 bases between them. The CDR3, as DNA: TGTGCCAGCAGCCAAACACGTAACTATGGCTACACCTTC. Translating it yields CASSQTRNYGYTF.